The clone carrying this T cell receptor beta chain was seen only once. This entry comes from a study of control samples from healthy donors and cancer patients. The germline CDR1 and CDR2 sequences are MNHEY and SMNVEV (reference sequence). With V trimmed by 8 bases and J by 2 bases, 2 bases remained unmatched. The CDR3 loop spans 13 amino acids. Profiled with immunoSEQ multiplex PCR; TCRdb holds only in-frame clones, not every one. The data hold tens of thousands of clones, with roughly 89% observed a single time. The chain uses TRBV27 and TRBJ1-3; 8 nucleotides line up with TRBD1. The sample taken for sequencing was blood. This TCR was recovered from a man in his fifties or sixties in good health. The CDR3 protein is CASWGQAGNTIYF. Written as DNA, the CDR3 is TGTGCCAGCTGGGGACAGGCTGGAAACACCATATATTTT.